The present TCR beta chain was sequenced within a study of blood T cell repertoires in COVID-19 (dated by TCRdb to about 2020). In the study overall: The collaborator samples originated in the United States, Italy and Spain and spanned the acute and convalescent phases of COVID-19. The material from the prospective study consisted of cDNA or gDNA derived from T cells, B-cell-depleted T cells, or PBMCs. Subjects who had been exposed to COVID-19, were actively infected with it, or had recovered from it provided the deeply sampled blood TCRbeta repertoires that made up the dataset. The repertoires were released in a freely available public database meant as a resource for research on the immune response to SARS-CoV-2. The samples were drawn from the first 160 participants of the ongoing ImmuneRACE study and from 1,254 subjects provided by 6 global collaborators. Sample metadata almost always included a de-identified subject ID, COVID-19 status, age in years and sex. Where HLA class I and class II types were available, the types were taken from metadata supplied by the sample provider, not from assay-based typing. The study at large found these results: The amount of clinical and demographic metadata varied by source and participant and was provided uncurated.

Taken from cysteine to phenylalanine, the CDR3 has 14 residues. Only the CDR3 DNA stays, 42 bases, in frame from base 1. The germline V gene (reference sequence) gives CDR1 as PRHDT and CDR2 as FYEKMQ. Trimming removed 3 bases from V and 6 bases from J; the gene matches leave 5 bases unexplained. Participants in the prospective study were aged about 18 to 90 years, lived in some 24 United States geographic areas, and enrolled through a virtual design. To assign participants to cohorts, the prospective study relied on clinical history that participants themselves reported in a screening survey and a study questionnaire. Exposed participants had been in contact with someone with a PCR-confirmed or clinician-diagnosed COVID-19 case within 2 weeks of study entry. Each participant in the prospective study had whole blood, serum and a nasopharyngeal or oropharyngeal swab collected by mobile phlebotomists. Participants in the prospective study had the option to provide additional blood draws and questionnaires over a roughly 2-month period. Blood samples from the prospective study were shipped frozen or at room temperature prior to DNA extraction.

The immunoSEQ Assay, a bias-controlled multiplex PCR, was used to amplify TCRbeta CDR3 regions from genomic DNA. Per the authors' processing: The number of nucleated cells in each sample was estimated by amplification of reference gene primers within the assay. To quantify the absolute abundance of each unique TCRbeta CDR3 rearrangement, sequence reads were collapsed and filtered. For each sample, productive Simpson clonality was calculated as the square root of Simpson's diversity index over productive rearrangements. TCRdb took over this immuneACCESS table, retaining in-frame rearrangements with V and J assigned. Such tables are incomplete; in checked studies, under half of the missing clones stem from an unresolved V gene, and the remainder is unexplained. That table is the source of V, J and clone size, and D and trimming were worked out from the DNA. This sample has 300,000 or so clones in its table, and around nine tenths of those were observed once. The ten top clones hold less than 3.5% of the sample.

A word on this clone: Its target antigen remains unknown. No much larger clonotype is one base removed from it; base qualities were not supplied.

Recombination linked TRBV13 to TRBJ2-7; TRBD1 lines up with 10 middle nucleotides. The sequencing input was PBMCs or T cells enriched from blood (not recorded which). The TCR sequence derives from a woman aged 45-65 years who had been exposed to COVID-19. The encoded CDR3 is CASSLGQGFLEQYF. Here is the DNA: TGTGCCAGCAGCTTGGGACAGGGGTTCCTCGAGCAGTACTTC.